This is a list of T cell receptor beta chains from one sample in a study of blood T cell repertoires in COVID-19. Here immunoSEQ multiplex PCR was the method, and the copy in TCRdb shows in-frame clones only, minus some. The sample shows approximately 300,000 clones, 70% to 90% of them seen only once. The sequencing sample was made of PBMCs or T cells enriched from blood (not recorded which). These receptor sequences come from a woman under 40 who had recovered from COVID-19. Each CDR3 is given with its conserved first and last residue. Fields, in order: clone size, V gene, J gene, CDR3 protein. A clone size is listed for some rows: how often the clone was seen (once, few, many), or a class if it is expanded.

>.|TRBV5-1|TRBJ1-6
CASSLGGGGGNSPLHF
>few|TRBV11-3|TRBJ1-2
CASSERGLVGYTF
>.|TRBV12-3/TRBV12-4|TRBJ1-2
CASSLAPPDGYTF
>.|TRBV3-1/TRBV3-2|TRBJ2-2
CASSQEGSRTTGELFF
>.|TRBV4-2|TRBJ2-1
CASSLGERDNEQFF
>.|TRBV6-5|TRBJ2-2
CASRPPTRSGELFF
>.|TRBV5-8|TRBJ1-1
CASRQDRGLSEAFF
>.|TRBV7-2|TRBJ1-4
CASSFDRGPGEKLFF
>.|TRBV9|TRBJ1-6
CASSVEGAGSPLHF
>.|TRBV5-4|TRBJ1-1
CASSLTGQNTEAFF
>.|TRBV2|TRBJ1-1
CASSRDRGHTEAFF
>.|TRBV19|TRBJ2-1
CASSPQGSSYNEQFF
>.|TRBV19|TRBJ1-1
CASSIVGGLNTEAFF
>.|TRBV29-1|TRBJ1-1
CSVVRAGSGEAFF
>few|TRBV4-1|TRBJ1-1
CASSQDPQGSTEAFF
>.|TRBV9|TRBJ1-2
CASSVDPGGRGYTF
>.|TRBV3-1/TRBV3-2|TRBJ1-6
CASSVRSGSFYNSPLHF
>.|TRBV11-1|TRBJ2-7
CASSLDREEQYF
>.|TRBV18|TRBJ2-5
CASSPSFMETQYF
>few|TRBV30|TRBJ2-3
CAWGGVAGGQHTQYF
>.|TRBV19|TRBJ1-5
CASSISQQGGNQPQHF
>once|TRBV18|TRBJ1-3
CASTPGYSGNTIYF
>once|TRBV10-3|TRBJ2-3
CAISGGTGKGFGSDTQYF
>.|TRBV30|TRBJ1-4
CAWSAFLGPNEKLFF
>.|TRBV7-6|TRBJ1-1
CASSTWEAGRLEAFF
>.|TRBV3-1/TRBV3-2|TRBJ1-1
CASSLATPGTEAFF